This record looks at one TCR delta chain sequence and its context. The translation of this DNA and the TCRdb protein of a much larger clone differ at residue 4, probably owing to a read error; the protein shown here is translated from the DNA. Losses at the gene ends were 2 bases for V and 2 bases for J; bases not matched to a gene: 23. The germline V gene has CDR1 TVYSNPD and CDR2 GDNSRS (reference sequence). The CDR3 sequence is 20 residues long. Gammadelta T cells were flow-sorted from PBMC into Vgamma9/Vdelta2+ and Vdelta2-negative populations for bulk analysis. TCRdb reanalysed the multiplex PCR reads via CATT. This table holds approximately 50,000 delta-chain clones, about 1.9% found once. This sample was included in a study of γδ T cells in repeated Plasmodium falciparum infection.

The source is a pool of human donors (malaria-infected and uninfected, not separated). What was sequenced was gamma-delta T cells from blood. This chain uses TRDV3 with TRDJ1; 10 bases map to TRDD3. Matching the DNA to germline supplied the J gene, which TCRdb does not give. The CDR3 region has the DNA TGTGCCTTTTCGTCTCCTACGTCAACCTATTTACTGGGGGATACCGATAAACTCATCTTT. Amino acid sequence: CAFSSPTSTYLLGDTDKLIF.